The next 32 T cell receptor beta chains were all read from a single sample in a study of blood T cells in healthy people across ages (dated by TCRdb to the mid-2010s). Library preparation was by 5' RACE. Instrument on record: Illumina HiSeq 2500. A second PCR of about 6 to 12 cycles was run with a J-beta primer mix and a sample-barcoded 5' primer. TCRdb cleaned the public reads at Q25 with fastp, built clones with MiXCR and kept in-frame beta chains. All rows with the same CDR3 protein become a single entry with the most common DNA and genes. Counted in this sample were roughly 800,000 distinct CDR3 sequences; 58% of them appeared once. About 20% of the sample goes to the ten largest clones. Material for sequencing was blood. These receptors originate from a man aged 30 to 45 in good health.

The chain employs TRBV5-1 and TRBJ1-1, with 9 bases fitting TRBD1. The CDR3 is made up of 16 amino acids. CDR1 SGHRS and CDR2 YFSETQ come from the germline V gene. The J segment lost 3 bases and the V segment lost 3 bases, leaving 9 bases of the junction unmatched. CDR3 DNA sequence: TGCGCCAGCAGCTCGGAAGCGGACAGGGGTGACACTGAAGCTTTCTTT. It yields the protein CASSSEADRGDTEAFF.

This clonotype was observed a single time. The V gene is TRBV9, the J gene TRBJ1-1; D ambiguous. Trimming removed 5 bases at V and 3 bases at J, with 11 bases between. The CDR3 is 13 residues long. CDR1 and CDR2 (germline): SGDLS, YYNGEE. CDR3: CASSGPPHTEAFF. CDR3 DNA: TGTGCCAGCAGTGGACCTCCCCACACTGAAGCTTTCTTT.

The rearrangement links TRBV15 to TRBJ1-5, with D hard to call. V lost 4 bases to trimming and J lost 7 bases, with 14 bases between them. Per the germline V gene, CDR1 is LNHNV and CDR2 is YYDKDF (reference sequence). This CDR3 contains 14 residues. In nucleotides, the CDR3 is TGTGCCACCAGCAATGGTGAGGGTTGGCAGCCCCAGCATTTT. This gives the protein CATSNGEGWQPQHF.

The table lists this clonotype with a count of one. This chain links TRBV27 with TRBJ2-5; 7 nucleotides align to TRBD1. The germline V gene has CDR1 MNHEY and CDR2 SMNVEV (reference sequence). The J segment lost 7 bases and the V segment lost 4 bases, leaving 12 bases of the junction unmatched. The CDR3 has 15 amino acids. The CDR3 sequence: CASSYRQGSLATQYF. DNA of the CDR3: TGTGCCAGCAGTTACCGACAGGGAAGTCTAGCGACCCAGTACTTC.

This chain uses TRBV6-5 with TRBJ2-1, with 16 bases aligning to TRBD2. The CDR3 runs 18 residues. Germline V gene data show CDR1 as MNHEY and CDR2 as SVGAGI. Trimming took 0 bases from V and 10 from J; bases not matched to a gene: 9. CDR3 DNA sequence: TGTGCCAGCAGTTACTCGACTAAAGGGGGACTAGCGGGAGGGGAGCAGTTCTTC. Translated, it gives CASSYSTKGGLAGGEQFF.

The rearrangement joins TRBV24-1 to TRBJ2-4, with D perhaps TRBD1 (6 bases). The J call is doubtful: the DNA matches TRBJ2-7 better. The CDR3 extends over 16 amino acids. CDR1 is KGHDR and CDR2 is SFDVKD in the germline V gene. Written as DNA, the CDR3 is TGTGCCACCAGTGATTTCAGGGGACAAGAAGCCTACGAGCAGTACTTC. This gives the protein CATSDFRGQEAYEQYF.

The genes are TRBV6-2 or TRBV6-3 and TRBJ2-7; no clear D gene. Looked up from germline, CDR1 is MNHEY and CDR2 is SVGEGT. The V end lost 7 bases, the J end lost 3 bases, and 7 bases lay between the germline ends. The CDR3 totals 11 residues. In DNA form, the CDR3 reads TGTGCCAGCACTCAAAACTACGAGCAGTACTTC. This gives the protein CASTQNYEQYF.

V usage is TRBV12-3 or TRBV12-4 and J usage is TRBJ2-3; 7 bases match TRBD2. V lost 5 bases and J lost 5; bases outside the gene matches: 13. The CDR3 extends over 16 amino acids. The CDR3: CASSPTWEGRVDTQYF. CDR3 DNA sequence: TGTGCCAGCAGTCCGACGTGGGAGGGCCGGGTAGATACGCAGTATTTT.

The chain carries TRBV11-2 and TRBJ2-1, with D perhaps TRBD1 or TRBD2 (6 bases each). V lost 4 bases and J 7 bases, leaving 23 bases between the germline ends. CDR3 length equals 17 residues. The V gene's germline CDR1 is SGHAT and CDR2 FQNNGV. CDR3 sequence reads: CASSSLTATGRLNEQFF. The CDR3, as DNA: TGTGCCAGCAGCTCATTAACGGCCACAGGGAGGTTGAATGAGCAGTTCTTC.

The gene calls are TRBV25-1 and TRBJ2-3, with TRBD2 matching 7 bases. With 1 base clipped from V and 4 bases from J, the junction kept 8 bases outside the gene matches. Germline assignment: CDR1 MGHDK and CDR2 SYGVNS. The CDR3 is made up of 16 amino acids. CDR3 bases: TGTGCCAGCAGTGAATGGGTCGGGAGGTCTTCAGATACGCAGTATTTT. Amino acid sequence: CASSEWVGRSSDTQYF.

The J gene is TRBJ2-7, the V gene TRBV27; 7 bases are shared with TRBD2. With V trimmed by 2 bases and J by 7 bases, 2 bases remained unmatched. This CDR3 is built from 12 residues. Germline V gene sequence: CDR1 MNHEY, CDR2 SMNVEV (reference sequence). The CDR3 loop reads CASSLAGVEQYF. The CDR3, as DNA: TGTGCCAGCAGTTTAGCGGGAGTGGAGCAGTACTTC.

This sequence joins TRBV29-1 and TRBJ2-7, with a weak D call TRBD2 (6 bases). The J call may not be correct, given that the DNA end is closer to TRBJ2-4. This CDR3 region has 10 residues. CDR1 is SQVTM, CDR2 ANQGSEA, per germline. The CDR3 nucleotides read TGCAGCGTCCTAGCGCGCATTCAGTACTTC. Protein: CSVLARIQYF.

The chain couples TRBV18 to TRBJ1-2; D uncertain. Between the trimmed V and J ends, which lost 6 bases and 5 bases, there was a span of 13 bases. Germline V CDR1 and CDR2: KGHSH, LQKENI. The CDR3 loop spans 13 amino acids. The CDR3 DNA reads as TGTGCCAGCTCCATCGGGTCCTCTTATGGCTACACCTTC. Translating it yields CASSIGSSYGYTF.

V usage is TRBV20-1 and J usage is TRBJ2-7; D may be TRBD1 (5 bases). There are 15 residues in the CDR3. The V gene's germline CDR1 is DFQATT and CDR2 SNEGSKA (reference sequence). Trimming cost V 0 bases and J 2 bases, with 14 bases left between them. CDR3 sequence reads: CSAREFGRDPYEQYF. CDR3 nucleotide sequence: TGCAGTGCTAGAGAATTCGGCAGGGATCCCTACGAGCAGTACTTC.

The CDR3 loop is CSVQPFRDRGLNQPQHF. CDR3 DNA: TGCAGTGTCCAGCCTTTTCGGGACAGGGGGTTGAATCAGCCCCAGCATTTT. The chain links TRBV20-1 to TRBJ1-5; 11 nucleotides line up with TRBD1. The V and J ends lost 7 bases and 4 bases, in that order; junction bases with no gene match: 15. Germline V CDR1 and CDR2: DFQATT, SNEGSKA (reference sequence). This CDR3 has 17 amino acids.

This chain's CDR3 is CASSFDRIFWYF. DNA for the CDR3: TGTGCCAGTAGTTTTGACAGGATCTTTTGGTACTTC. The chain uses TRBV19 and TRBJ2-5; D possibly corresponds to TRBD1 (6 bases). Deletions cut 5 bases from V and 13 bases from J, with 17 bases between. CDR1 is LNHDA and CDR2 is SQIVND in the germline V gene (reference sequence). The CDR3 runs 12 residues.

The chain recombines TRBV28 with TRBJ2-6; TRBD1 might be the D (6 bases). With 1 base removed from V and 4 bases from J, the gap between germline ends came to 8 bases. The CDR3 spans 15 residues. Germline V gives CDR1 MDHEN, CDR2 SYDVKM. The CDR3 spells CASSLYRDGANVLTF. As DNA, the CDR3 is TGTGCCAGCAGTTTATACAGGGACGGGGCCAACGTCCTGACTTTC.

The genes are TRBV9 and TRBJ2-3, with a weak D call TRBD2 (6 bases). Looked up from germline, CDR1 is SGDLS and CDR2 is YYNGEE. The V and J ends lost 1 base and 4 bases respectively, with 16 bases between them. There are 16 residues in the CDR3. The CDR3 loop reads CASSVRTIGGADTQYF. The CDR3 DNA is TGTGCCAGCAGCGTAAGGACTATCGGGGGAGCAGATACGCAGTATTTT.

The chain links TRBV6-5 to TRBJ2-1; 7 positions agree with TRBD2. CDR1 is MNHEY, CDR2 SVGAGI, per germline. CDR3 size: 18 residues. With V trimmed by 0 bases and J by 7 bases, 15 bases remained unmatched. CDR3 DNA sequence: TGTGCCAGCAGTTACTCGACCCTGGGGGGGGGAGTTGGGAATGAGCAGTTCTTC. Protein product: CASSYSTLGGGVGNEQFF.

The chain joins TRBV28 to TRBJ2-3; 13 positions agree with TRBD2. Germline V gene lookup returns CDR1 MDHEN and CDR2 SYDVKM. V shed 6 bases, J shed 4 bases, and the junction held 1 base outside the gene matches. The CDR3 extends over 14 amino acids. This CDR3 is CASRTSGRADTQYF. The CDR3 nucleotides read TGTGCCAGCAGAACTAGCGGGAGGGCAGATACGCAGTATTTT.

This rearrangement joins TRBV5-1 to TRBJ2-5; 8 bases are shared with TRBD1. Per the germline V gene, CDR1 is SGHRS and CDR2 is YFSETQ. This CDR3 is 15 amino acids long. The V gene end was trimmed by 3 bases and the J gene end by 2 bases; junction bases not matched to a gene: 6. In nucleotides, the CDR3 is TGCGCCAGCAGCTGGGGGACAGGAGTACAAGAGACCCAGTACTTC. Protein sequence: CASSWGTGVQETQYF. Together with reference TRBV5-1 and TRBJ2-5, the CDR3 gives the full variable domain: KAGVTQTPRYLIKTRGQQVTLSCSPISGHRSVSWYQQTPGQGLQFLFEYFSETQRNKGNFPGRFSGRQFSNSRSEMNVSTLELGDSALYLCASSWGTGVQETQYFGPGTRLLVL.

The sample holds a few counts of this clonotype. This sequence joins TRBV20-1 and TRBJ2-6; the match to TRBD1 covers 7 bases. The CDR3 spans 15 residues. J gave up 2 bases and V 3 bases, and 4 bases lay outside the gene matches. CDR1 and CDR2 from the germline V gene are DFQATT and SNEGSKA (reference sequence). For the CDR3, the DNA is TGCAGTGCTAGGGGACAGACGGCTGGGGCCAACGTCCTGACTTTC. It codes for CSARGQTAGANVLTF.

Only a few counts were recorded for this clonotype. The CDR3 sequence: CASSHKLDRPYYNEQFF. CDR3 coding DNA: TGCGCCAGCAGCCACAAACTTGACCGGCCCTACTACAATGAGCAGTTCTTC. The V call is TRBV4-1, the J call TRBJ2-1; no reliable D call. This CDR3 contains 17 residues. Germline V gene data show CDR1 as MGHRA and CDR2 as YSYEKL. The V gene lost 3 bases and the J gene lost 3 bases, with 18 bases spanning the gap.

Only a few counts were recorded for this clonotype. This chain uses TRBV20-1 with TRBJ2-4, with D perhaps assigned TRBD1 or TRBD2 (5 bases each). This CDR3 comprises 15 residues. Looked up from germline, CDR1 is DFQATT and CDR2 is SNEGSKA (reference sequence). The V and J ends lost 1 base and 1 base respectively, with 11 bases between them. The CDR3 reads CSARVRGEAKNIQYF. The DNA of the CDR3 is TGCAGTGCTAGAGTTCGGGGCGAGGCCAAAAACATTCAGTACTTC.

The V call is TRBV24-1, the J call TRBJ2-1; 9 bases agree with TRBD2. This CDR3 region has 14 residues. The V gene end was trimmed by 9 bases and the J gene end by 3 bases; junction bases not matched to a gene: 5. Germline V CDR1 and CDR2: KGHDR, SFDVKD. The CDR3 coding sequence is TGTGCCACCGGGGGCGGGGGGGACTACAATGAGCAGTTCTTC. Its translation: CATGGGGDYNEQFF.

The CDR3 loop is CASSSTSSQETQYF. The CDR3 DNA is TGTGCCAGCAGTTCGACTAGCAGTCAAGAGACCCAGTACTTC. The rearrangement uses TRBV6-5 and TRBJ2-5; 7 bases line up with TRBD2. The CDR3 has 14 amino acids. Per germline, CDR1 MNHEY and CDR2 SVGAGI. V was clipped by 4 bases and J by 2 bases; unmatched bases: 4.

The chain is built from TRBV29-1 and TRBJ2-4, with a tentative D call TRBD2 (5 bases). This CDR3 is 15 amino acids long. The V gene lost 4 bases and the J gene lost 2 bases, with 15 bases spanning the gap. In germline, CDR1 is SQVTM, CDR2 ANQGSEA. The CDR3 reads CSVVGGPLTKNIQYF. CDR3 DNA sequence: TGCAGCGTTGTCGGAGGCCCCCTTACCAAAAACATTCAGTACTTC. The whole variable domain, remainder taken from reference TRBV29-1 and TRBJ2-4, is SAVISQKPSRDICQRGTSLTIQCQVDSQVTMMFWYRQQPGQSLTLIATANQGSEATYESGFVIDKFPISRPNLTFSTLTVSNMSPEDSSIYLCSVVGGPLTKNIQYFGAGTRLSVL.

The table lists this clonotype with a few counts. The chain joins TRBV4-2 to TRBJ2-1; D call uncertain. Germline V gene data show CDR1 as LGHNA and CDR2 as YNFKEQ. The length of the CDR3 is 12 residues. With 5 bases removed from V and 8 bases from J, the gap between germline ends came to 10 bases. CDR3 sequence: CASSLERDEQFF. The CDR3 DNA reads as TGTGCCAGCAGCTTAGAACGGGATGAGCAGTTCTTC.

This clonotype showed up just a few times. The chain combines TRBV29-1 with TRBJ2-1; TRBD1 matches at 10 bases. The V segment lost 3 bases and the J segment 7 bases; nucleotides outside the gene matches: 9. Germline loops: CDR1 SQVTM, CDR2 ANQGSEA. The CDR3 runs 15 residues. The CDR3 loop reads CSVDDRTGGLNEQFF. The CDR3, as DNA: TGCAGCGTTGATGATAGGACAGGGGGATTAAATGAGCAGTTCTTC.

This clonotype appeared once. CDR3 sequence: CASSQERGSLSEEKLFF. The CDR3, as DNA: TGCGCCAGCAGCCAAGAGAGGGGGAGCCTGTCGGAGGAAAAACTGTTTTTT. The V gene is TRBV4-1, the J gene TRBJ1-4; tentative D call: TRBD1 (6 bases). V gave up 0 bases and J gave up 8 bases, with 19 bases separating them. The germline CDR1 and CDR2 sequences are MGHRA and YSYEKL. This CDR3 region has 17 residues.

This clonotype occurred a few times. This rearrangement joins TRBV2 to TRBJ2-1; D ambiguous. Looked up from germline, CDR1 is SNHLY and CDR2 is FYNNEI. There are 13 residues in the CDR3. V lost 7 bases and J lost 3, with 10 bases in between. CDR3 region: CASKDDVYNEQFF. The DNA for the CDR3 is TGTGCCAGCAAAGATGACGTCTACAATGAGCAGTTCTTC.

V gene TRBV9 combines with J gene TRBJ2-1; D unresolved. V was pared by 1 base and J by 7 bases, with 15 bases between. The CDR3 is 15 amino acids. Per germline, CDR1 SGDLS and CDR2 YYNGEE. CDR3 nucleotide sequence: TGTGCCAGCAGCGTATCGGGCCAAAACCAGAATGAGCAGTTCTTC. Translation gives CASSVSGQNQNEQFF. Based on the CDR3 plus reference TRBV9 and TRBJ2-1, the full variable domain is DSGVTQTPKHLITATGQRVTLRCSPRSGDLSVYWYQQSLDQGLQFLIQYYNGEERAKGNILERFSAQQFPDLHSELNLSSLELGDSALYFCASSVSGQNQNEQFFGPGTRLTVL.